This T cell receptor beta chain was observed in a study of identical twins. Each donor was a healthy Caucasian. General study findings and limits: Potential partial confounding of zero-insertion analyses by invariant MAIT and iNKT cells was noted. The models gave estimates that fell short of the out-of-frame TCR alpha sharing seen in monozygotic twins. When twins shared out-of-frame alpha sequences, those sequences had excess low generation probability.

There are a few counts of this clonotype. The antigen is unknown. In TCRdb, the 5' RACE reads were re-called with MiXCR into one record per CDR3 protein. This sample has about 250,000 distinct CDR3 sequences, with over 12% found just once. After removal of 4 bases from V and 2 bases from J, the junction contained 9 bases not matched to a gene. This CDR3 has 18 amino acids. Germline V gives CDR1 SGHKS, CDR2 YYEKEE (reference sequence). Material: memory (CD45RO+) T cells sorted from blood. The receptor was isolated from a woman aged 18-29 years in good health. The V gene is TRBV5-5, the J gene TRBJ2-3; 14 bases agree with TRBD2. CDR3 nucleotides: TGTGCCAGCAGCGTCTTACCGGGACTAGCGGGGGACACAGATACGCAGTATTTT. Protein product: CASSVLPGLAGDTDTQYF.